Presented here are 20 T cell receptor beta chains from one specimen sequenced in a study of T cell changes during pregnancy in multiple sclerosis. The assay was immunoSEQ multiplex PCR, and TCRdb's table has in-frame clones only and misses some. The data contain 50,000 to 70,000 clones, 75% to 95% of them singletons. The sequencing here drew on peripheral blood, taken after pregnancy. The source is a female donor in good health, enrolled as a control in a pregnancy study.

The rearrangement links TRBV4-2 to TRBJ1-2; 10 nucleotides agree with TRBD1. V was pared by 1 base and J by 3 bases, with 2 bases of the junction left unmatched. The germline CDR1 and CDR2 sequences are LGHNA and YNFKEQ. This CDR3 region has 15 residues. CDR3 region: CASSQGGTGDYGYTF. Here the CDR3 DNA reads TGTGCCAGCAGCCAAGGGGGGACAGGGGACTATGGCTACACCTTC.

The chain recombines TRBV13 with TRBJ1-1; D unresolved. This CDR3 region has 10 residues. Germline loops: CDR1 PRHDT, CDR2 FYEKMQ (reference sequence). The V gene lost 6 bases and the J gene lost 11 bases, with 10 bases spanning the gap. The CDR3 sequence: CASRVIEAFF. DNA of the CDR3: TGTGCCAGCAGAGTAATCGAGGCTTTCTTT.

CDR3 nucleotide sequence: TGTGCCAGTAGTAGCAGTTACGAGCAGTACTTC. This gives the protein CASSSSYEQYF. This chain links TRBV19 with TRBJ2-7; D ambiguous. The CDR3 is made up of 11 amino acids. V was pared by 4 bases and J by 4 bases, with 5 bases between. Germline V lookup: CDR1 LNHDA, CDR2 SQIVND (reference sequence).

The chain uses TRBV27 and TRBJ2-3; unclear D gene. The CDR3 runs to 11 residues. Germline assignment: CDR1 MNHEY and CDR2 SMNVEV (reference sequence). V dropped 8 bases and J dropped 5 bases, with 8 bases sitting between them. The CDR3: CASGREDTQYF. In DNA, the CDR3 is TGTGCCAGCGGCCGTGAAGATACGCAGTATTTT.

This clone was seen a few times. The J gene is TRBJ1-5, the V gene TRBV4-1; D is perhaps TRBD1 (6 bases). The CDR3 totals 14 residues. CDR1 and CDR2 (germline): MGHRA, YSYEKL. The V and J ends lost 0 bases and 7 bases respectively, with 10 bases between them. CDR3 DNA: TGCGCCAGCAGCCAAGACGCCCAGGGGCAGCCCCAGCATTTT. Its translation is CASSQDAQGQPQHF.

This sequence joins TRBV7-2 and TRBJ2-5; D ambiguous. Germline CDR1 reads SGHTA; CDR2 reads FQGNSA. V was trimmed by 4 bases and J by 4 bases, leaving 16 bases between them. The CDR3 length is 15 residues. CDR3 in amino acids: CASSYSSNQRETQYF. CDR3 nucleotide sequence: TGTGCCAGCAGCTATAGTAGTAACCAAAGAGAGACCCAGTACTTC.

The rearrangement links TRBV10-3 to TRBJ2-5, with 11 bases fitting TRBD2. This CDR3 is 15 amino acids long. V shed 7 bases and J 5 bases; nucleotides not matched to a gene: 9. Germline V gives CDR1 ENHRY, CDR2 SYGVKD. In DNA, the CDR3 is TGTGCCATCATTCTTAGCGGGGGGGCGGGGGAGACCCAGTACTTC. This gives the protein CAIILSGGAGETQYF.

The gene calls are TRBV19 and TRBJ1-4; no definite D call. This CDR3 is 13 amino acids long. V shed 10 bases and J shed 0 bases, with 9 bases lying between them. The germline V gene encodes CDR1 LNHDA and CDR2 SQIVND (reference sequence). CDR3 in DNA: TGTGCCACCGGGGTTTCAACTAATGAAAAACTGTTTTTT. As protein: CATGVSTNEKLFF.

The V and J genes are TRBV23-1 and TRBJ1-5; 9 positions agree with TRBD1. TRBV23-1 qualifies as an ORF whose function is uncertain. The CDR3 spans 15 residues. V was pared by 5 bases and J by 7 bases, with 9 bases of the junction left unmatched. DNA for the CDR3: TGCGCCAGCAGTTCTACAGGGGGCGGGGGGCAGCCCCAGCATTTT. It translates to CASSSTGGGGQPQHF.

The chain recombines TRBV4-3 with TRBJ2-2; possibly TRBD1 for D (5 bases). The V gene's germline CDR1 is LGHNA and CDR2 YSLEER. V lost 6 bases to trimming and J lost 4 bases, with 9 bases between them. The CDR3 loop spans 13 amino acids. This CDR3 is CASSYRITGELFF. Here the CDR3 DNA reads TGCGCCAGCAGTTACAGGATCACCGGGGAGCTGTTTTTT.

The chain links TRBV29-1 to TRBJ1-1; 8 bases match TRBD1. J gave up 0 bases and V 4 bases, and 13 bases lay outside the gene matches. The CDR3 is made up of 17 amino acids. Germline values: CDR1 SQVTM, CDR2 ANQGSEA. DNA of the CDR3: TGCAGCGTTGTTGGTAACAGGGGGACTATCGTGAACACTGAAGCTTTCTTT. It yields the protein CSVVGNRGTIVNTEAFF.

V usage is TRBV7-2 and J usage is TRBJ1-1, with D perhaps TRBD1 (5 bases). Trimming cost V 1 base and J 0 bases, with 12 bases left between them. The CDR3 totals 16 residues. Germline lookup yields CDR1 SGHTA and CDR2 FQGNSA. Here the CDR3 reads CASSLVAQGLNTEAFF. CDR3 DNA sequence: TGTGCCAGCAGCTTAGTAGCCCAGGGTTTGAACACTGAAGCTTTCTTT.

V usage is TRBV4-3 and J usage is TRBJ1-1, with a tentative D call TRBD1 (5 bases). Germline V CDR1 and CDR2: LGHNA, YSLEER. There are 18 residues in the CDR3. Trimming took 1 base from V and 1 from J, leaving 19 bases between them. This CDR3 reads CASSQVYGGRGSNTEAFF. The CDR3 nucleotides read TGCGCCAGCAGCCAAGTTTACGGGGGACGCGGCTCGAACACTGAAGCTTTCTTT.

V is TRBV19 and J is TRBJ1-1; tentatively, D is TRBD1 (6 bases). This CDR3 contains 14 residues. V lost 0 bases to trimming and J lost 5 bases, with 10 bases between them. Germline CDR1 reads LNHDA; CDR2 reads SQIVND (reference sequence). In nucleotides, the CDR3 is TGTGCCAGTAGTATAGATACAGGGAAGACTGAAGCTTTCTTT. Its translation: CASSIDTGKTEAFF.

The V gene is TRBV2, the J gene TRBJ1-5, with D uncertain. The CDR3 extends over 12 amino acids. Germline lookup yields CDR1 SNHLY and CDR2 FYNNEI. Trimming took 4 bases from V and 3 from J, leaving 4 bases between them. CDR3 loop: CASSGDNQPQHF. The CDR3 DNA reads as TGTGCCAGCAGTGGAGACAATCAGCCCCAGCATTTT.

CDR3 nucleotides: TGTGCCAGCAGCTTAGCCCCGCCGGGACAGTCAAATCAGCCCCAGCATTTT. Protein sequence: CASSLAPPGQSNQPQHF. V gene TRBV7-9 combines with J gene TRBJ1-5; 7 bases are shared with TRBD1. The CDR3 is 17 amino acids. Germline CDR1 and CDR2: SEHNR and FQNEAQ (reference sequence). Trimming removed 0 bases from V and 4 bases from J; junction bases left unmatched: 9.

This chain joins TRBV7-3 and TRBJ1-1; TRBD1 matches 8 bases. V lost 1 base to trimming and J lost 4 bases; unmatched junction nucleotides: 8. CDR1 and CDR2 (germline): SGHTA, FQGTGA. CDR3 length: 16 residues. The CDR3 bases are TGTGCCAGCAGCTTAAGGCCCCTTGACAGGGGCACTGAAGCTTTCTTT. Translating it yields CASSLRPLDRGTEAFF.

The chain carries TRBV4-2 and TRBJ1-6, with D possibly TRBD1 on 5 matching bases. V was cut by 4 bases and J by 7 bases, with 11 bases left in between. Germline V gene data show CDR1 as LGHNA and CDR2 as YNFKEQ. CDR3 length: 14 amino acids. CDR3 in amino acids: CASSPRNRNSPLHF. In nucleotides, the CDR3 is TGTGCCAGCAGCCCAAGAAACAGGAATTCACCCCTCCACTTT.

CDR3 in amino acids: CASSLVQAPNEQFF. The CDR3, as DNA: TGCGCCAGCAGCTTGGTCCAAGCCCCCAATGAGCAGTTCTTC. This chain uses TRBV5-1 with TRBJ2-1; D is undetermined. From germline, CDR1 is SGHRS and CDR2 YFSETQ. V was clipped by 0 bases and J by 6 bases, with 10 bases between them. The CDR3 spans 14 residues.

This clone was recorded at least ten times. The J gene is TRBJ1-1, the V gene TRBV6-4; D is ambiguous. The CDR3 has 15 residues. Germline V gene sequence: CDR1 MRHNA, CDR2 SNTAGT. The V end lost 6 bases, the J end lost 1 base, and 15 bases lay between the germline ends. The CDR3 spells CASRRDEIGNTEAFF. The DNA of the CDR3 is TGTGCCAGCAGGCGGGATGAGATTGGGAACACTGAAGCTTTCTTT.